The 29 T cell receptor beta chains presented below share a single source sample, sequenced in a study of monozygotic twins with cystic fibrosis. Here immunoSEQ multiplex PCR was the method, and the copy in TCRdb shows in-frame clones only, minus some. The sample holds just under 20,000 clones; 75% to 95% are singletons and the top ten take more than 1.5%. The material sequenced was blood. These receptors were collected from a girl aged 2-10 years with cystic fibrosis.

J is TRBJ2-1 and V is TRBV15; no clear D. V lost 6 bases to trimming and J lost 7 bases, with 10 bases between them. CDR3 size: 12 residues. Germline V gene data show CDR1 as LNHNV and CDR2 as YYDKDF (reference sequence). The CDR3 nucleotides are TGTGCCACCAGGAATCTAGGGAATGAGCAGTTCTTC. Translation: CATRNLGNEQFF.

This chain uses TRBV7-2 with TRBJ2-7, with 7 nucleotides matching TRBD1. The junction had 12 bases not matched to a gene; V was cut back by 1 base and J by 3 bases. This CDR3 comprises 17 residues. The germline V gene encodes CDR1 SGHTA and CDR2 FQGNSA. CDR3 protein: CASSLEGGANLNYEQYF. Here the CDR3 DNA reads TGTGCCAGCAGCTTAGAAGGGGGCGCAAACCTGAACTACGAGCAGTACTTC.

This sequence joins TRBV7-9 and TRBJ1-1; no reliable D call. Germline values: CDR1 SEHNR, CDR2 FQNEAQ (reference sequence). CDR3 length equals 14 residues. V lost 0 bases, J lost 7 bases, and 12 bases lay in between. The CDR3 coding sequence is TGTGCCAGCAGCTTAGCGAACTTTGGCGGTGAAGCTTTCTTT. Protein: CASSLANFGGEAFF.

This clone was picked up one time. Here the CDR3 reads CAWSVMTVGPLHF. The CDR3 region has the DNA TGTGCCTGGAGTGTAATGACGGTCGGACCCCTCCACTTT. The chain has TRBV30 and TRBJ1-6; D is unclear. The CDR3 totals 13 residues. Deletions cut 0 bases from V and 12 bases from J, with 12 bases between. Germline assignment: CDR1 GTSNPN and CDR2 SVGIG (reference sequence).

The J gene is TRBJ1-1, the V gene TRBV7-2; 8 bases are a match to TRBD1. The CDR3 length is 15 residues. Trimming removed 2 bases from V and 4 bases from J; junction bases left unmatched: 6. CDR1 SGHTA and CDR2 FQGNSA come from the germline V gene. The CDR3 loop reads CASSLLTGVGTEAFF. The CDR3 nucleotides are TGTGCCAGCAGCTTATTGACAGGGGTCGGCACTGAAGCTTTCTTT.

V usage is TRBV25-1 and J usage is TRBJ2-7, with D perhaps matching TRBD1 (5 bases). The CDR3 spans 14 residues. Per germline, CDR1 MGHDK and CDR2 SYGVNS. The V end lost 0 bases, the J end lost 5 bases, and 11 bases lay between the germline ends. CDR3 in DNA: TGTGCCAGCAGTGAATACGGCGACAGCCACGAGCAGTACTTC. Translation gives CASSEYGDSHEQYF.

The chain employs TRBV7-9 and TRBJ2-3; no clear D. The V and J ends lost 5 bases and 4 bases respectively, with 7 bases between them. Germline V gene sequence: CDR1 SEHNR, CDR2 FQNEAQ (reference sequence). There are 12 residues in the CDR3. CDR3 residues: CASSPIADTQYF. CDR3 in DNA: TGTGCCAGCAGCCCAATTGCAGATACGCAGTATTTT.

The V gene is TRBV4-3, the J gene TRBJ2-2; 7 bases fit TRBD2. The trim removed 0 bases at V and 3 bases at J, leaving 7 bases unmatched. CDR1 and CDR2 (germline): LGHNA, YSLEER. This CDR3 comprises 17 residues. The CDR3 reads CASSQDERGGYTGELFF. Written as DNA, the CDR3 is TGCGCCAGCAGCCAAGATGAGCGGGGAGGGTACACCGGGGAGCTGTTTTTT.

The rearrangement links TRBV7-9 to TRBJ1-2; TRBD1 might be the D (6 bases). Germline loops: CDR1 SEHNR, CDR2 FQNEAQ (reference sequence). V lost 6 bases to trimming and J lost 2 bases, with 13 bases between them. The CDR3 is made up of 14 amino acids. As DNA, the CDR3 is TGTGCCAGCAGTTCATCAGGGGTGAACTATGGCTACACCTTC. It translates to CASSSSGVNYGYTF.

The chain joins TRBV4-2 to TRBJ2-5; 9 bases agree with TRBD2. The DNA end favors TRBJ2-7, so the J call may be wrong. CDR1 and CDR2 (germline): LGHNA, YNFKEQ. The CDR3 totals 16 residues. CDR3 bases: TGTGCCAGCAGCCAAGAGGCAGCGGGGGGCTCCTACGAGCAGTACTTC. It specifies CASSQEAAGGSYEQYF.

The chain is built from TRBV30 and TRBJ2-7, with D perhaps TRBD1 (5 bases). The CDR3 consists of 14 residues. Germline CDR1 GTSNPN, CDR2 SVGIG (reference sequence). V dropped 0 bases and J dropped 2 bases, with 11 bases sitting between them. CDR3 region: CAWSVGTGTYEQYF. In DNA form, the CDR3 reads TGTGCCTGGAGTGTTGGAACAGGCACCTACGAGCAGTACTTC.

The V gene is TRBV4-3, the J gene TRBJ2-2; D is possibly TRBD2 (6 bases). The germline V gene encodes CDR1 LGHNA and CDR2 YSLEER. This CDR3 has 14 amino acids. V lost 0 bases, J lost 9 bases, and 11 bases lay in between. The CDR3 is CASSQEAGSRELFF. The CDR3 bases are TGCGCCAGCAGCCAAGAGGCGGGGAGCCGGGAGCTGTTTTTT.

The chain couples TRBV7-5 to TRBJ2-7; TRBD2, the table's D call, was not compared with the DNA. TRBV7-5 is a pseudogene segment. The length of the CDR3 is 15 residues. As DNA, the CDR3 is TGTGCCAGAAGCTCCCTCGAGACTCCGCTCTACGAGCAGTACTTC. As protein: CARSSLETPLYEQYF.

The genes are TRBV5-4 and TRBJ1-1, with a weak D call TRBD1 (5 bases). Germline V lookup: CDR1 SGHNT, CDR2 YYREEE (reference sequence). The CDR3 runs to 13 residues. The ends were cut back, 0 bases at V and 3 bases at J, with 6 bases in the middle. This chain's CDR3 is CASSLGRDTEAFF. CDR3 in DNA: TGTGCCAGCAGCTTGGGCAGGGACACTGAAGCTTTCTTT.

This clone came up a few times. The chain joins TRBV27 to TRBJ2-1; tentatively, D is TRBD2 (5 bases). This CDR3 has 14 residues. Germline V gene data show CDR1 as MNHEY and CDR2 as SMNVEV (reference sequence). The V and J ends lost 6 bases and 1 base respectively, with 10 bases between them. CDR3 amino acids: CASSLRGSYNEQFF. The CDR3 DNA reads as TGTGCCAGCAGCCTTCGAGGGTCCTACAATGAGCAGTTCTTC.

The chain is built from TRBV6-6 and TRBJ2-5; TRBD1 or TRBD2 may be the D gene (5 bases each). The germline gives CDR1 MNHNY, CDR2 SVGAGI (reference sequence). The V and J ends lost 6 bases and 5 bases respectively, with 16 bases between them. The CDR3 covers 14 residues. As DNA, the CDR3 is TGTGCCAGCAGCCGGGGACGGTCTGGGGAGACCCAGTACTTC. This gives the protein CASSRGRSGETQYF.

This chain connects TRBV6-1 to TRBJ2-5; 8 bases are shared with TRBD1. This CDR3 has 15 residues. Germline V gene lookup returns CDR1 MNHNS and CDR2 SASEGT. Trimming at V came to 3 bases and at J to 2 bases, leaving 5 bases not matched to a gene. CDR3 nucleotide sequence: TGTGCCAGCAGTGATGACAGGGGCCCGCAAGAGACCCAGTACTTC. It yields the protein CASSDDRGPQETQYF.

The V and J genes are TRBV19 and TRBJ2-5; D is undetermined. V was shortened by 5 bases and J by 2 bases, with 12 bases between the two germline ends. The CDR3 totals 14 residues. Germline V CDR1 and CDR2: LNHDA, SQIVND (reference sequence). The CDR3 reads CASSGSVRQETQYF. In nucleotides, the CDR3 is TGTGCCAGTAGTGGGTCAGTCAGGCAAGAGACCCAGTACTTC.

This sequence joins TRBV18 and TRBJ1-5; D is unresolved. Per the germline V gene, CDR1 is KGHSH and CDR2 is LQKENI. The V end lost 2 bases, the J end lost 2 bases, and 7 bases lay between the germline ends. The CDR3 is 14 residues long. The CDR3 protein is CASSPGSGNQPQHF. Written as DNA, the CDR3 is TGTGCCAGCTCACCAGGGAGCGGCAATCAGCCCCAGCATTTT. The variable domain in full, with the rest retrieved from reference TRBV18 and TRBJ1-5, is NAGVMQNPRHLVRRRGQEARLRCSPMKGHSHVYWYRQLPEEGLKFMVYLQKENIIDESGMPKERFSAEFPKEGPSILRIQQVVRGDSAAYFCASSPGSGNQPQHFGDGTRLSIL.

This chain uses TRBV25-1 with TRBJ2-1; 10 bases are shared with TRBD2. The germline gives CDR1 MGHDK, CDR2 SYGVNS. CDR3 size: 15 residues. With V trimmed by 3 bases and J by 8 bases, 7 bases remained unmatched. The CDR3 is CASSDEASGSDEQFF. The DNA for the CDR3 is TGTGCCAGCAGTGACGAGGCTAGCGGGAGCGATGAGCAGTTCTTC.

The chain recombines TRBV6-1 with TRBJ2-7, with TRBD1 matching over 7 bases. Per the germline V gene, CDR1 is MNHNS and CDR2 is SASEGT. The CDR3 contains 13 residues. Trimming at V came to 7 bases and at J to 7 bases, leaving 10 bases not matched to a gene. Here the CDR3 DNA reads TGTGCCAGCACCCCGGGACAGCCCTTGGAGCAGTACTTC. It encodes CASTPGQPLEQYF.

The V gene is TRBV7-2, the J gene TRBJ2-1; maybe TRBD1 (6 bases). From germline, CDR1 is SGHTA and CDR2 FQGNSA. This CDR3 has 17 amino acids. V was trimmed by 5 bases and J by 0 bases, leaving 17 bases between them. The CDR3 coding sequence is TGTGCCAGCAGCCAAAGAGAGGGGGTTGGCTCCTACAATGAGCAGTTCTTC. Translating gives CASSQREGVGSYNEQFF.

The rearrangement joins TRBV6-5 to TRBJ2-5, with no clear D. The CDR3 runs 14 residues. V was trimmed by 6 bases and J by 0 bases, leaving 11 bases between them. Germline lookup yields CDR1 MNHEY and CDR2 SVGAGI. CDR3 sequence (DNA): TGTGCCAGCAGCCTCCGAGTGTACCAAGAGACCCAGTACTTC. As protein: CASSLRVYQETQYF.

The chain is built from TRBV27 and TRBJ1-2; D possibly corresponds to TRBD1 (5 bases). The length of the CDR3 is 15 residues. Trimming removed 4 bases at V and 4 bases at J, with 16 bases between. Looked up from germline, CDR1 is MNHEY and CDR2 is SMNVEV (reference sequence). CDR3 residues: CASSWAGTRGYGYTF. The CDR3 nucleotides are TGTGCCAGCAGTTGGGCAGGGACGAGGGGCTATGGCTACACCTTC.

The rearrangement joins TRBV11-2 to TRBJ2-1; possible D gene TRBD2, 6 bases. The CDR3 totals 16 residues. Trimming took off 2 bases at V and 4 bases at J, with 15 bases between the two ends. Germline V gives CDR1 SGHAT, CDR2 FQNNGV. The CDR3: CASSLLGGDSYNEQFF. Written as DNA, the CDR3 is TGTGCCAGCAGCTTACTAGGAGGGGACTCATACAATGAGCAGTTCTTC.

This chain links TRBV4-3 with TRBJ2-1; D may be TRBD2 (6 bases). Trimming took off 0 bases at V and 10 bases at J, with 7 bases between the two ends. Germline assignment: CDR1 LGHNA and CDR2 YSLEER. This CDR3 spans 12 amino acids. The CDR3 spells CASSQETREQFF. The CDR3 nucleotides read TGCGCCAGCAGCCAAGAGACTAGGGAGCAGTTCTTC.

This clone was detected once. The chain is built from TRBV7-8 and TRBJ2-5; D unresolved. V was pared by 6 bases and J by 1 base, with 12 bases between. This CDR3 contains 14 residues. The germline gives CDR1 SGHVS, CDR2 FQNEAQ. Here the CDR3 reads CASSAHELQETQYF. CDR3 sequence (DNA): TGTGCCAGCAGTGCCCATGAGCTCCAAGAGACCCAGTACTTC.

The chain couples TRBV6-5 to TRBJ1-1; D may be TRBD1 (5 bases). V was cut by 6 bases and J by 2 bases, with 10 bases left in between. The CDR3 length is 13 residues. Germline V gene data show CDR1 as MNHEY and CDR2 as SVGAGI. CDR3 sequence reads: CASSWTFNTEAFF. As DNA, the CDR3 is TGTGCCAGCAGCTGGACATTTAACACTGAAGCTTTCTTT.

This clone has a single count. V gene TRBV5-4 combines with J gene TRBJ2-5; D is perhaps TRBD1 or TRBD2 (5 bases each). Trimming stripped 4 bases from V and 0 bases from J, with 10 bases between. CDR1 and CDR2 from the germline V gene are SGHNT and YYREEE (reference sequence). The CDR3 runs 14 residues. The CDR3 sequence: CASSPGTHQETQYF. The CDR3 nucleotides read TGTGCCAGCAGCCCAGGGACCCACCAAGAGACCCAGTACTTC. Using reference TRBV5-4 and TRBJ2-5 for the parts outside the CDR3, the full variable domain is ETGVTQSPTHLIKTRGQQVTLRCSSQSGHNTVSWYQQALGQGPQFIFQYYREEENGRGNFPPRFSGLQFPNYSSELNVNALELDDSALYLCASSPGTHQETQYFGPGTRLLVL.